These 25 T cell receptor beta chains were all obtained from the same sample, sequenced in a study of human T cells and chemical hapten exposure. TCRdb re-called the RACE reads with MiXCR, one entry per CDR3 protein. The table records tens of thousands of distinct CDR3 sequences, 9.9% of them present only once. Time point given: pre-sensitization, week 0. Treatment noted: therapeutic diphenylcyclopropenone sensitization with weekly scalp DPC. Material: whole blood, obtained in connection with sensitization to the hapten diphenylcyclopropenone (DPC). These TCRs come from a man aged 40-49 years with alopecia areata. Some clones in this sample may be carry-over from other donors' samples.

V usage is TRBV28 and J usage is TRBJ2-1, with 9 nucleotides matching TRBD1. Germline V lookup: CDR1 MDHEN, CDR2 SYDVKM. V lost 6 bases, J lost 7 bases, and 10 bases stayed unmatched. This CDR3 is built from 15 residues. Here the CDR3 reads CASSHSGTGTNEQFF. The CDR3 DNA reads as TGTGCCAGCAGCCACTCCGGGACAGGGACGAATGAGCAGTTCTTC.

The chain uses TRBV20-1 and TRBJ2-7; TRBD1 is a possible D gene (5 bases). This CDR3 contains 13 residues. V lost 2 bases and J 0 bases, leaving 8 bases between the germline ends. CDR1 DFQATT and CDR2 SNEGSKA come from the germline V gene (reference sequence). This CDR3 is CSARYRSSYEQYF. CDR3 bases: TGCAGTGCTAGATACAGGAGCTCCTACGAGCAGTACTTC.

The chain recombines TRBV28 with TRBJ2-5, with 13 positions matching TRBD2. Germline V gives CDR1 MDHEN, CDR2 SYDVKM. The CDR3 has 16 amino acids. V was pared by 6 bases and J by 2 bases, with 6 bases of the junction left unmatched. CDR3 bases: TGTGCCAGCAGCCAGCAACTAGCGGGAGGGCAAGAGACCCAGTACTTC. The encoded protein is CASSQQLAGGQETQYF.

The chain couples TRBV20-1 to TRBJ1-5, with TRBD1 identical over 9 bases. With V trimmed by 4 bases and J by 13 bases, 5 bases remained unmatched. This CDR3 has 11 residues. The germline CDR1 and CDR2 sequences are DFQATT and SNEGSKA (reference sequence). The CDR3 is CSAISGTGQHF. DNA for the CDR3: TGCAGTGCTATTTCCGGGACAGGGCAGCATTTT.

This clonotype was seen a handful of times. The rearrangement uses TRBV28 and TRBJ2-1; 11 nucleotides line up with TRBD2. Germline V gene data show CDR1 as MDHEN and CDR2 as SYDVKM. The CDR3 is 15 amino acids. The junction had 4 bases not matched to a gene; V was cut back by 5 bases and J by 4 bases. The CDR3 protein is CASSTSSGRYNEQFF. Written as DNA, the CDR3 is TGTGCCAGCAGTACTTCTAGCGGGAGGTACAATGAGCAGTTCTTC.

This clonotype was observed a few times. The chain combines TRBV5-1 with TRBJ2-3, with 10 bases lining up with TRBD2. Germline V gene data show CDR1 as SGHRS and CDR2 as YFSETQ. Trimming removed 5 bases from V and 2 bases from J; junction bases left unmatched: 11. The CDR3 covers 17 residues. This chain's CDR3 is CASSVTSGLRLTDTQYF. CDR3 in DNA: TGCGCCAGCAGTGTGACTAGCGGGCTGAGACTCACAGATACGCAGTATTTT.

This clonotype came up many times. The V and J genes are TRBV20-1 and TRBJ2-1, with 10 bases matching TRBD2. The CDR3 covers 13 residues. Germline CDR1 and CDR2: DFQATT and SNEGSKA (reference sequence). V gave up 5 bases and J gave up 9 bases; unmatched junction bases: 7. The CDR3: CSAASGSRREQFF. The CDR3 coding sequence is TGCAGTGCTGCTAGCGGGAGTAGGCGTGAGCAGTTCTTC.

This clonotype showed up many times. The chain joins TRBV7-8 to TRBJ2-1; D gene unclear. The CDR3 loop spans 13 amino acids. V lost 1 base and J 9 bases, leaving 10 bases between the germline ends. Germline values: CDR1 SGHVS, CDR2 FQNEAQ. The CDR3 DNA reads as TGTGCCAGCAGCTTAGTGGGGTTCGGTGAGCAGTTCTTC. Translated: CASSLVGFGEQFF.

This clonotype was counted ten times or more. The chain is built from TRBV20-1 and TRBJ2-1; TRBD2 matches 11 bases. The CDR3 spans 14 residues. The V gene's germline CDR1 is DFQATT and CDR2 SNEGSKA (reference sequence). V was clipped by 5 bases and J by 10 bases; unmatched bases: 10. CDR3 in DNA: TGCAGTGCTTTAGCGGGAGGGCCAGTAAACGAGCAGTTCTTC. Its translation is CSALAGGPVNEQFF.

There are many counts of this clonotype. V usage is TRBV5-1 and J usage is TRBJ2-3, with D possibly matching TRBD2 (5 bases). CDR3 length equals 14 residues. Germline CDR1 is SGHRS and CDR2 is YFSETQ. V lost 4 bases and J 2 bases, leaving 11 bases between the germline ends. The CDR3 region is CASSLGGPTDTQYF. DNA for the CDR3: TGCGCCAGCAGCCTCGGCGGGCCCACAGATACGCAGTATTTT.

Many counts were recorded for this clonotype. The chain recombines TRBV11-2 with TRBJ2-2; D remains unclear. CDR1 and CDR2 (germline): SGHAT, FQNNGV. V lost 3 bases to trimming and J lost 5 bases, with 7 bases between them. This CDR3 has 13 amino acids. The CDR3 spells CASSFSGTGELFF. CDR3 bases: TGTGCCAGCAGCTTTTCGGGTACCGGGGAGCTGTTTTTT.

This clonotype was seen at least ten times. The chain has TRBV5-1 and TRBJ2-3; D unclear. The CDR3 consists of 14 residues. The V gene lost 1 base and the J gene lost 3 bases, with 9 bases spanning the gap. Germline V gives CDR1 SGHRS, CDR2 YFSETQ. The CDR3 DNA follows: TGCGCCAGCAGCTTGAACGTATTGACAGATACGCAGTATTTT. The encoded protein is CASSLNVLTDTQYF.

This clonotype was recorded a few times. This chain joins TRBV3-1 and TRBJ2-7; TRBD2 might be the D (6 bases). CDR3 size: 16 residues. The germline V gene encodes CDR1 LGHDT and CDR2 YNNKEL (reference sequence). Between the trimmed V and J ends, which lost 1 base and 0 bases, there was a span of 13 bases. CDR3: CASSQVLGTPSYEQYF. CDR3 sequence (DNA): TGTGCCAGCAGCCAAGTTCTCGGGACTCCCTCCTACGAGCAGTACTTC.

This clonotype was counted ten times or more. The rearrangement links TRBV6-5 to TRBJ2-5; D remains unclear. The V gene lost 5 bases and the J gene lost 2 bases, with 15 bases spanning the gap. CDR1 and CDR2 (germline): MNHEY, SVGAGI. The CDR3 is 15 residues long. Written as DNA, the CDR3 is TGTGCCAGCAGTATCCCCGGACGGCCACAAGAGACCCAGTACTTC. Translation gives CASSIPGRPQETQYF.

In this sample, this clonotype is medium-sized (0.01 to 0.1%). This chain links TRBV28 with TRBJ2-7, with D unresolved. V lost 8 bases, J lost 2 bases, and 13 bases lay in between. Germline V gene lookup returns CDR1 MDHEN and CDR2 SYDVKM. The CDR3 is 13 amino acids. The CDR3 DNA reads TGTGCCAGCGGCAGGCACACTGCCTACGAGCAGTACTTC. This gives the protein CASGRHTAYEQYF.

At least ten counts were recorded for this clonotype. This rearrangement joins TRBV7-8 to TRBJ2-1; tentative D call: TRBD1 (5 bases). The CDR3 contains 18 residues. Germline CDR1 SGHVS, CDR2 FQNEAQ. V was shortened by 3 bases and J by 3 bases, with 21 bases between the two germline ends. CDR3 sequence (DNA): TGTGCCAGCAGCTTCACACAGGCCACCGTGGCGAACTACAATGAGCAGTTCTTC. Translation gives CASSFTQATVANYNEQFF.

This clonotype was seen only a few times. V and J are TRBV5-4 and TRBJ2-6; the match to TRBD1 covers 7 bases. J gave up 0 bases and V 5 bases, and 8 bases lay outside the gene matches. In germline, CDR1 is SGHNT, CDR2 YYREEE (reference sequence). The CDR3 runs 17 residues. Here the CDR3 DNA reads TGTGCCAGCAGTTCCAGGGGGTTCTTCTCTGGGGCCAACGTCCTGACTTTC. Its translation: CASSSRGFFSGANVLTF.

This clonotype has at least ten counts. The chain joins TRBV5-6 to TRBJ2-6, with 7 positions matching TRBD2. The germline CDR1 and CDR2 sequences are SGHDT and YYEEEE. The length of the CDR3 is 18 residues. V dropped 1 base and J dropped 0; count of bases not matched to a gene: 7. The CDR3 loop is CASSLISWTSSGANVLTF. The CDR3 DNA is TGTGCCAGCAGCTTGATTTCTTGGACTAGCTCTGGGGCCAACGTCCTGACTTTC.

This clonotype has ten or more counts. The genes are TRBV20-1 and TRBJ2-7; 8 positions agree with TRBD1. In germline, CDR1 is DFQATT, CDR2 SNEGSKA (reference sequence). Trimming at V came to 3 bases and at J to 0 bases, leaving 7 bases not matched to a gene. This CDR3 comprises 15 residues. CDR3 sequence (DNA): TGCAGTGCTAGTGCCCGGACAGGGAGCTCCTACGAGCAGTACTTC. Its protein is CSASARTGSSYEQYF.

This clonotype has at least ten counts. V is TRBV10-3 and J is TRBJ2-1, with 10 bases aligning to TRBD2. This CDR3 is built from 14 residues. The ends lost 4 bases at V and 9 bases at J; junction bases unmatched: 6. The germline gives CDR1 ENHRY, CDR2 SYGVKD. The CDR3 DNA reads TGTGCCATCAGTGGTAGCGGGAGGACGGGTGAGCAGTTCTTC. Translation gives CAISGSGRTGEQFF.

V gene TRBV2 combines with J gene TRBJ2-1; D might be TRBD1 (5 bases). The CDR3 consists of 13 residues. Trimming left V 8 bases short and J 5 bases short, with 13 bases between. Looked up from germline, CDR1 is SNHLY and CDR2 is FYNNEI. The CDR3 DNA follows: TGTGCCAGCGGCCTTAACAGGCACAATGAGCAGTTCTTC. It codes for CASGLNRHNEQFF.

This clonotype was found a few times. This chain uses TRBV12-3 or TRBV12-4 with TRBJ2-1; D not resolved. This CDR3 spans 13 amino acids. V shed 2 bases and J shed 5 bases, with 7 bases lying between them. The CDR3 here is CASSLLGDNEQFF. The CDR3 DNA sequence: TGTGCCAGCAGTTTACTTGGGGACAATGAGCAGTTCTTC.

This clonotype has just a few counts. The rearrangement links TRBV28 to TRBJ1-1, with D tentatively TRBD1 (6 bases). V lost 4 bases and J lost 0, with 12 bases in between. The CDR3 sequence is 15 residues long. The germline gives CDR1 MDHEN, CDR2 SYDVKM. Here the CDR3 reads CASSSDRLMNTEAFF. The CDR3 coding sequence is TGTGCCAGCAGTTCGGACAGACTTATGAACACTGAAGCTTTCTTT. The whole variable domain, remainder taken from reference TRBV28 and TRBJ1-1, is DVKVTQSSRYLVKRTGEKVFLECVQDMDHENMFWYRQDPGLGLRLIYFSYDVKMKEKGDIPEGYSVSREKKERFSLILESASTNQTSMYLCASSSDRLMNTEAFFGQGTRLTVV.

This clonotype has just a few counts. The V call is TRBV6-2 or TRBV6-3, the J call TRBJ2-2, with TRBD1 identical over 8 bases. CDR1 MNHEY and CDR2 SVGEGT come from the germline V gene. The trim removed 5 bases at V and 1 base at J, leaving 6 bases unmatched. The CDR3 is 16 amino acids. CDR3 loop: CASSLAGTGNTGELFF. The CDR3 DNA reads as TGTGCCAGCAGTCTCGCCGGGACAGGGAACACCGGGGAGCTGTTTTTT.

There are many counts of this clonotype. This chain uses TRBV7-9 with TRBJ2-1, with TRBD2 matching 7 bases. There are 14 residues in the CDR3. The junction had 5 bases not matched to a gene; V was cut back by 5 bases and J by 4 bases. Germline CDR1 and CDR2: SEHNR and FQNEAQ (reference sequence). The CDR3 spells CASSGGAGYNEQFF. In DNA, the CDR3 is TGTGCCAGCAGCGGCGGAGCGGGATACAATGAGCAGTTCTTC.